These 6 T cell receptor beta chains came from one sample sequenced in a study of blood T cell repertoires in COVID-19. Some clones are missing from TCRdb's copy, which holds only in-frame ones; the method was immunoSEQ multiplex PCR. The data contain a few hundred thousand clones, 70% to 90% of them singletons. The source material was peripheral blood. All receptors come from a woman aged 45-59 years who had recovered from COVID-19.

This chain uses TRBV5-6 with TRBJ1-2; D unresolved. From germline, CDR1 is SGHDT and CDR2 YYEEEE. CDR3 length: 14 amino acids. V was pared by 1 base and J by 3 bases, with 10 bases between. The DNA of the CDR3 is TGTGCCAGCAGCTTGCCACAGTCCCACTATGGCTACACCTTC. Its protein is CASSLPQSHYGYTF.

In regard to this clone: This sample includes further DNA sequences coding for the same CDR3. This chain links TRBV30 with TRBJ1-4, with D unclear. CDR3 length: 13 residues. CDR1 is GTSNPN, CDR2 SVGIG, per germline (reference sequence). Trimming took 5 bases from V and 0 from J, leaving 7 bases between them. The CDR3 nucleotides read TGTGCCTGGGCGGGTTCAACTAATGAAAAACTGTTTTTT. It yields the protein CAWAGSTNEKLFF.

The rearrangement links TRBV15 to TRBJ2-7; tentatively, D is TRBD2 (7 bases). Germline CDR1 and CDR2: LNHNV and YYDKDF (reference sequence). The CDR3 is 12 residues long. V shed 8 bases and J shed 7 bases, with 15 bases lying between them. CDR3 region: CATRGAGEEQYF. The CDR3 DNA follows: TGTGCCACCCGGGGGGCAGGGGAAGAGCAGTACTTC.

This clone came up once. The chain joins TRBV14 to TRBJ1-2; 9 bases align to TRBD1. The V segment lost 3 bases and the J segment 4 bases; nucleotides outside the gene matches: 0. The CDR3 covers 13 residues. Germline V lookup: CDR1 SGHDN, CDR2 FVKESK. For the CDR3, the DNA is TGTGCCAGCAGCCAGGGACAGGGCTATGGCTACACCTTC. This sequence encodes CASSQGQGYGYTF.

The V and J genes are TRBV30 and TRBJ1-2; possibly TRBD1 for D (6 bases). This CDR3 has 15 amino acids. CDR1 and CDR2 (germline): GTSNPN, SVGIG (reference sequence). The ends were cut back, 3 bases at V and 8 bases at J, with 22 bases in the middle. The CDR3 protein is CAWSWGLQGSSGYTF. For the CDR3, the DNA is TGTGCCTGGAGCTGGGGACTACAGGGCTCGTCAGGCTACACCTTC.

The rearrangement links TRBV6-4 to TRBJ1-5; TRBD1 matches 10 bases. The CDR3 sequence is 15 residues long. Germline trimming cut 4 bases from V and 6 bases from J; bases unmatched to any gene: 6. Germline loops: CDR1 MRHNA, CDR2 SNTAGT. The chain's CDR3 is CASSVGTGEGQPQHF. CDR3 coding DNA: TGTGCCAGCAGTGTTGGGACAGGGGAAGGTCAGCCCCAGCATTTT.